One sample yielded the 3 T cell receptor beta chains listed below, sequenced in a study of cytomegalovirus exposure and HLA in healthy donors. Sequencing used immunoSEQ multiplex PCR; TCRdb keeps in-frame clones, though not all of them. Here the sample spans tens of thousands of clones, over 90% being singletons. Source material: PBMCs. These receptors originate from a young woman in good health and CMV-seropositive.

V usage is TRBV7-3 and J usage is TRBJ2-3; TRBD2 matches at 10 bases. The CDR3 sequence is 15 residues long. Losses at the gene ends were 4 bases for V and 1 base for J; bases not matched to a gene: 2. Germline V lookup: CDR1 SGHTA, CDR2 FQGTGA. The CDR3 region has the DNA TGTGCCAGCAGCTCTAGCGGGAGTGGCACAGATACGCAGTATTTT. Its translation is CASSSSGSGTDTQYF.

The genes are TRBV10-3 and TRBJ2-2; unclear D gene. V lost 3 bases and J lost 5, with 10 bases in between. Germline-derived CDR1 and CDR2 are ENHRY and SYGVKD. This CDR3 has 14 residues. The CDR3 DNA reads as TGTGCCATCAGTGATAACCCGGAGACCGGGGAGCTGTTTTTT. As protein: CAISDNPETGELFF.

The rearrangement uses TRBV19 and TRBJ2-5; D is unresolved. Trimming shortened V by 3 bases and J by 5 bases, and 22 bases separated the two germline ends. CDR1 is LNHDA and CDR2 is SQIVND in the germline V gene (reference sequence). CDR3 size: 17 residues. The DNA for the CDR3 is TGTGCCAGTAGTATTGTCGTTATCGGCAGCGCCCAGGAGACCCAGTACTTC. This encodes CASSIVVIGSAQETQYF.